This paragraph reports one T cell receptor beta chain. This entry is derived from a study of blood T cell repertoires in COVID-19. For the study at large: Samples of COVID-19 (acute and convalescent) were obtained from the United States, Italy and Spain. T cells, B-cell-depleted T cells, or PBMCs supplied cDNA or gDNA.

Original processing methods: Estimation of nucleated cell counts relied on the amplification of reference gene primers. Some clones are missing from TCRdb's copy, which holds only in-frame ones; the method was immunoSEQ multiplex PCR. That table supplies the V and J calls and clone size; D and trimming were determined from the DNA. The table has approximately 470,000 clones, approximately 83% seen once. V was shortened by 5 bases and J by 5 bases, with 4 bases between the two germline ends. CDR3 length equals 12 residues. Germline lookup yields CDR1 SEHNR and CDR2 FQNEAQ (reference sequence). This TCR was sampled from a human donor in a cohort sampled during active COVID-19. The chain joins TRBV7-9 to TRBJ1-6; D remains unclear. Specimen: peripheral blood. The CDR3 DNA sequence: TGTGCCAGCAGCCTTGATAATTCACCCCTCCACTTT. Its protein is CASSLDNSPLHF.